A single sample is the source of the 11 T cell receptor beta chains below, sequenced in a study of control samples from healthy donors and cancer patients. Sequencing was performed with immunoSEQ multiplex PCR; in TCRdb, only in-frame clones are kept and a portion is missing. This sample has 110,000 or so clones; approximately 84% occur once, and the top ten carry approximately 6.7%. The sequenced sample was blood. Receptors were obtained from a man aged 18-30 years in good health.

V gene TRBV10-1 combines with J gene TRBJ2-3, with 7 nucleotides matching TRBD2. This CDR3 is 15 amino acids long. Germline V CDR1 and CDR2: WNHNN, SYGVQD (reference sequence). Trimming cost V 2 bases and J 2 bases; bases outside gene matches: 4. The CDR3 region has the DNA TGCGCCAGCAGTGAGCTGGGGGGGTCCACAGATACGCAGTATTTT. As protein: CASSELGGSTDTQYF.

This clone appeared once. The chain joins TRBV19 to TRBJ2-5, with a possible D match to TRBD1 (6 bases). Trimming removed 6 bases at V and 3 bases at J, with 14 bases between. The CDR3 has 14 residues. Germline V gene lookup returns CDR1 LNHDA and CDR2 SQIVND (reference sequence). The CDR3 DNA sequence: TGTGCCAGTAGCACGAACCGGGACAAAGAGACCCAGTACTTC. Residues: CASSTNRDKETQYF.

This rearrangement joins TRBV4-1 to TRBJ1-2, with D maybe TRBD1 (6 bases). V shed 2 bases and J shed 5 bases, with 15 bases lying between them. The CDR3 runs to 15 residues. Germline V CDR1 and CDR2: MGHRA, YSYEKL. CDR3 region: CASSQFPGGGYGYTF. The CDR3 DNA sequence: TGCGCCAGCAGCCAATTCCCCGGGGGCGGTTATGGCTACACCTTC.

The rearrangement uses TRBV7-9 and TRBJ1-6, with D unresolved. CDR1 is SEHNR, CDR2 FQNEAQ, per germline (reference sequence). The CDR3 consists of 14 residues. V was cut by 2 bases and J by 10 bases, with 12 bases left in between. The CDR3 nucleotides read TGTGCCAGCAGCTTACAGGAGGGAAGGTCACCCCTCCACTTT. It specifies CASSLQEGRSPLHF.

The genes are TRBV10-3 and TRBJ1-2; the match to TRBD1 covers 9 bases. The CDR3 length is 15 residues. CDR1 and CDR2 from the germline V gene are ENHRY and SYGVKD. Trimming cost V 3 bases and J 0 bases; bases outside gene matches: 2. The CDR3 here is CAISEGTGSNYGYTF. CDR3 coding DNA: TGTGCCATCAGTGAAGGGACAGGGTCTAACTATGGCTACACCTTC.

The genes are TRBV27 and TRBJ1-2, with 9 nucleotides matching TRBD1. CDR3 length: 15 residues. The V and J ends lost 5 bases and 0 bases, in that order; junction bases with no gene match: 4. The germline V gene encodes CDR1 MNHEY and CDR2 SMNVEV (reference sequence). The DNA of the CDR3 is TGTGCCAGCAGTCAGAGGGACAGGGCTAACTATGGCTACACCTTC. It yields the protein CASSQRDRANYGYTF.

The rearrangement uses TRBV10-3 and TRBJ1-2; D uncertain. Trimming shortened V by 4 bases and J by 6 bases, and 12 bases separated the two germline ends. The CDR3 is 13 amino acids. The germline V gene has CDR1 ENHRY and CDR2 SYGVKD. CDR3 DNA sequence: TGTGCCATCAGTGGACGGGAAATGGATGGCTACACCTTC. This codes for CAISGREMDGYTF.

The J gene is TRBJ1-2, the V gene TRBV7-9; 7 nucleotides match TRBD1. Trimming cost V 4 bases and J 2 bases; bases outside gene matches: 13. The CDR3 has 17 amino acids. Germline lookup yields CDR1 SEHNR and CDR2 FQNEAQ (reference sequence). The CDR3 DNA reads TGTGCCAGCAGCTCCGACAGGGACCTCAGCGTCAACTATGGCTACACCTTC. Translation gives CASSSDRDLSVNYGYTF.

The CDR3 protein is CASKSTGGGADGYTF. The DNA of the CDR3 is TGCGCCAGCAAATCGACCGGGGGGGGCGCAGATGGCTACACCTTC. The chain uses TRBV10-2 and TRBJ1-2; the D gene is possibly TRBD1 (6 bases). Deletions cut 7 bases from V and 6 bases from J, with 21 bases between. The CDR3 loop spans 15 amino acids. Germline-derived CDR1 and CDR2 are WSHSY and SAAADI.

The rearrangement joins TRBV24-1 to TRBJ2-3; D remains ambiguous. Trimming removed 2 bases at V and 2 bases at J, with 10 bases between. The CDR3 totals 15 residues. Germline CDR1 and CDR2: KGHDR and SFDVKD. DNA of the CDR3: TGTGCCACCAGTGATTCAAGTAGGTCCACAGATACGCAGTATTTT. This translates into CATSDSSRSTDTQYF.

This clone showed up many times. CDR3: CASSDRTGWGEQYV. The CDR3 DNA reads TGTGCCAGCAGTGATCGGACTGGATGGGGGGAGCAGTACGTC. This chain uses TRBV6-1 with TRBJ2-7; D might be TRBD1 or TRBD2, each matching 5 bases. The CDR3 totals 14 residues. Trimming pared 3 bases from V and 7 bases from J, leaving 16 bases between. Germline lookup yields CDR1 MNHNS and CDR2 SASEGT.